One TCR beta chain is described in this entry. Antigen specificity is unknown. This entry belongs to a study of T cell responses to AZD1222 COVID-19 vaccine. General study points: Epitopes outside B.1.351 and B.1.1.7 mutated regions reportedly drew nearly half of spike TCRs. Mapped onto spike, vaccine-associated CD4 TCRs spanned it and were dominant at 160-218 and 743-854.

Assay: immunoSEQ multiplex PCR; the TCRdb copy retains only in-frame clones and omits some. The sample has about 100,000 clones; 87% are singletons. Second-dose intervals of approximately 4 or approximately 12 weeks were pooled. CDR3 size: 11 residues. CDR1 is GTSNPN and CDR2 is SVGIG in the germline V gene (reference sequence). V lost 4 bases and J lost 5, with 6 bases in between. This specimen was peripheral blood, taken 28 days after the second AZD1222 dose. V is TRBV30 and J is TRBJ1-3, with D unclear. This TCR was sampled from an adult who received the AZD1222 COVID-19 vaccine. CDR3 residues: CAWKGRNTIYF. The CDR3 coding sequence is TGTGCCTGGAAAGGGAGAAACACCATATATTTT.